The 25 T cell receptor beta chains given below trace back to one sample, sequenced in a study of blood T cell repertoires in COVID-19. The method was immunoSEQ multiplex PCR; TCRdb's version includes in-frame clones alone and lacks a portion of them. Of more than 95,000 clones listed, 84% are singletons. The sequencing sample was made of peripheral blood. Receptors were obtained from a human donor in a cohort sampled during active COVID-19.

The DNA of the CDR3 is TGTGCCAGCAGCCAAGTGTCAACAGGGGCCTATGGCTACACCTTC. Amino acids: CASSQVSTGAYGYTF. The V and J genes are TRBV3-1 (or the pseudogene TRBV3-2) and TRBJ1-2; TRBD1 matches 7 bases. CDR3 size: 15 residues. Looked up from germline, CDR1 is LGHDT and CDR2 is YNNKEL (reference sequence). Trimming at V came to 1 base and at J to 4 bases, leaving 6 bases not matched to a gene.

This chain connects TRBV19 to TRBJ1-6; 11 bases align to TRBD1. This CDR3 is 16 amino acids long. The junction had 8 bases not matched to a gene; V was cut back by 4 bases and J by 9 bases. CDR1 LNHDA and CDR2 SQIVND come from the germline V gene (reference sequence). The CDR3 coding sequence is TGTGCCAGTAGTACCAGTCCCGGACAGGGGGCTTCACCCCTCCACTTT. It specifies CASSTSPGQGASPLHF.

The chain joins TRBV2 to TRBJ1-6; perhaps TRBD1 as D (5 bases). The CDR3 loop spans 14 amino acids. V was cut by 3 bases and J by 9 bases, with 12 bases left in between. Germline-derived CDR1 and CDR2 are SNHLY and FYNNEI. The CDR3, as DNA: TGTGCCAGCAGTGAGGAGGGGATGAGTTCACCCCTCCACTTT. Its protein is CASSEEGMSSPLHF.

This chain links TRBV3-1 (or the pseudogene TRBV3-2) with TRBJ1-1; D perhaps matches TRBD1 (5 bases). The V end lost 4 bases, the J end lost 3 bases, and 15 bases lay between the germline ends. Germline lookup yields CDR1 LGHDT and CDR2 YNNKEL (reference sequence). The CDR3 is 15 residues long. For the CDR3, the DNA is TGTGCCAGCAGCCCTGACCGTGGGGGGGACACTGAAGCTTTCTTT. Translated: CASSPDRGGDTEAFF.

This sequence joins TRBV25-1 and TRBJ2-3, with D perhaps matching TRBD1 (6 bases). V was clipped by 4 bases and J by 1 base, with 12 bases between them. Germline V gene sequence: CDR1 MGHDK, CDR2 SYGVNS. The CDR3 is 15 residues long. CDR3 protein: CASSVTGPGTDTQYF. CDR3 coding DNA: TGTGCCAGCAGTGTAACAGGGCCAGGCACAGATACGCAGTATTTT. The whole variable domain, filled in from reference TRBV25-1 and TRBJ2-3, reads EADIYQTPRYLVIGTGKKITLECSQTMGHDKMYWYQQDPGMELHLIHYSYGVNSTEKGDLSSESTVSRIRTEHFPLTLESARPSHTSQYLCASSVTGPGTDTQYFGPGTRLTVL.

This chain's CDR3 is CASSTPRGYTF. CDR3 nucleotides: TGTGCCAGTAGTACCCCGCGTGGCTACACCTTC. J is TRBJ1-2 and V is TRBV19; D not resolved. V dropped 4 bases and J dropped 7 bases, with 7 bases sitting between them. Germline assignment: CDR1 LNHDA and CDR2 SQIVND (reference sequence). This CDR3 comprises 11 residues.

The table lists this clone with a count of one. CDR3 sequence reads: CASSQARGGEQFF. CDR3 bases: TGTGCCAGCAGCCAGGCGAGGGGAGGCGAGCAGTTCTTC. The rearrangement uses TRBV16 and TRBJ2-1, with a weak D call TRBD2 (6 bases). Trimming shortened V by 3 bases and J by 10 bases, and 13 bases separated the two germline ends. The CDR3 has 13 residues. CDR1 KGHSY and CDR2 FQNENV come from the germline V gene. Looking up the rest from reference TRBV16 and TRBJ2-1 gives the full variable domain: GEEVAQTPKHLVRGEGQKAKLYCAPIKGHSYVFWYQQVLKNEFKFLISFQNENVFDETGMPKERFSAKCLPNSPCSLEIQATKLEDSAVYFCASSQARGGEQFFGPGTRLTVL.

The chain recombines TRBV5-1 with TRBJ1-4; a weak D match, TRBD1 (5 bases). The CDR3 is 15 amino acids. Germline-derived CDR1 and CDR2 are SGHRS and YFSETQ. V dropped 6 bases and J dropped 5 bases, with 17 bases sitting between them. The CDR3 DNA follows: TGCGCCAGCACCGATCAGGGAACCGCAAATGAAAAACTGTTTTTT. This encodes CASTDQGTANEKLFF.

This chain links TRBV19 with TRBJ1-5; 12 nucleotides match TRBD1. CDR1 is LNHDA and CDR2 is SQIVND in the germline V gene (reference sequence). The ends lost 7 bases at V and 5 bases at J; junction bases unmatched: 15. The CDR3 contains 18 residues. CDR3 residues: CASKSGGTGGGLDQPQHF. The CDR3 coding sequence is TGTGCCAGTAAATCAGGCGGGACAGGGGGCGGTCTGGATCAGCCCCAGCATTTT.

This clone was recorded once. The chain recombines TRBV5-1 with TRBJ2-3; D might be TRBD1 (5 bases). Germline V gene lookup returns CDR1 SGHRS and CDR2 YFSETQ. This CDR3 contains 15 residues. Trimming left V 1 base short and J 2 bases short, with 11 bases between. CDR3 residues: CASSLQGINTDTQYF. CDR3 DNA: TGCGCCAGCAGCTTGCAGGGAATTAACACAGATACGCAGTATTTT. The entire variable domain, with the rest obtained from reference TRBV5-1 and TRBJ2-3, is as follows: KAGVTQTPRYLIKTRGQQVTLSCSPISGHRSVSWYQQTPGQGLQFLFEYFSETQRNKGNFPGRFSGRQFSNSRSEMNVSTLELGDSALYLCASSLQGINTDTQYFGPGTRLTVL.

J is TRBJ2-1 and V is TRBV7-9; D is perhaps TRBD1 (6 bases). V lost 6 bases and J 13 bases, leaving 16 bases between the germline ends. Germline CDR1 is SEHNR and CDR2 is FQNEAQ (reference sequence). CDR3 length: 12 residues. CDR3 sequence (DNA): TGTGCCAGCAGTCATCGACAGGACGATCAGTTCTTC. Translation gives CASSHRQDDQFF.

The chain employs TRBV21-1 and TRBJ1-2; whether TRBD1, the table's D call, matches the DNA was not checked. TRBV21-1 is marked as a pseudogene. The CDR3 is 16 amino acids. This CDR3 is CASSSPAGQGYYGYTF. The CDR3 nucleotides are TGTGCCAGCAGCAGCCCCGCTGGACAGGGGTACTATGGCTACACCTTC.

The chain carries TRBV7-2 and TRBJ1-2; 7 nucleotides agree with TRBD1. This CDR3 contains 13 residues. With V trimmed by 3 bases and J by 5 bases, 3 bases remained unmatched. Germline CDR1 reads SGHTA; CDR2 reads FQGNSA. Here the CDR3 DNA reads TGTGCCAGCAGCTTTGACAGGGTGTATGGCTACACCTTC. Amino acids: CASSFDRVYGYTF.

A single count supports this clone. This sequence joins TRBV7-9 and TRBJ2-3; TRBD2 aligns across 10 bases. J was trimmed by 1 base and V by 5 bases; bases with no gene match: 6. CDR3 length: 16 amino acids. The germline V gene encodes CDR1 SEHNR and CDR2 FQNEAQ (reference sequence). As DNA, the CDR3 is TGTGCCAGCAGCCGCCTCAGCGGGGGGGGCACAGATACGCAGTATTTT. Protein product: CASSRLSGGGTDTQYF.

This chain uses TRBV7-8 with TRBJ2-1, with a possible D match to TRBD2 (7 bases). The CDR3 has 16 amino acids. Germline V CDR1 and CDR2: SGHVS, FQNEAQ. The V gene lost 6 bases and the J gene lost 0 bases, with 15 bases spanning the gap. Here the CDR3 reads CASSRGAPSSYNEQFF. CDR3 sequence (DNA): TGTGCCAGCAGTCGGGGGGCGCCGAGCTCCTACAATGAGCAGTTCTTC.

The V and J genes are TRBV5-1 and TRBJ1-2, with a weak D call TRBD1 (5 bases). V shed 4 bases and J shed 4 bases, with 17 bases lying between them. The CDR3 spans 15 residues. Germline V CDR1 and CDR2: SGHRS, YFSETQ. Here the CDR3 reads CASSPGVRDSYGYTF. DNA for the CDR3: TGCGCCAGCAGCCCGGGCGTCAGGGACTCCTATGGCTACACCTTC. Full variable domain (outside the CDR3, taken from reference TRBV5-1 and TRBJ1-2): KAGVTQTPRYLIKTRGQQVTLSCSPISGHRSVSWYQQTPGQGLQFLFEYFSETQRNKGNFPGRFSGRQFSNSRSEMNVSTLELGDSALYLCASSPGVRDSYGYTFGSGTRLTVV.

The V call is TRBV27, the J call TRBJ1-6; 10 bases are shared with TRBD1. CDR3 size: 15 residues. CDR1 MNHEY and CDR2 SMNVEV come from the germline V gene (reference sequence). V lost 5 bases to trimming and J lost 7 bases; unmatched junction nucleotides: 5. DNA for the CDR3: TGTGCCAGCAGTCCAGACAGGGGGCCGAATTCACCCCTCCACTTT. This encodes CASSPDRGPNSPLHF.

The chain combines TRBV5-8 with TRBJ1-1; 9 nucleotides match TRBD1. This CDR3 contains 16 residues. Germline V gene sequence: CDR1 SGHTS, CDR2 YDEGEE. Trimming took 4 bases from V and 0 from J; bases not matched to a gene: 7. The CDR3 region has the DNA TGTGCCAGCAGCCAAAAACAGGGGGCAATGAACACTGAAGCTTTCTTT. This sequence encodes CASSQKQGAMNTEAFF.

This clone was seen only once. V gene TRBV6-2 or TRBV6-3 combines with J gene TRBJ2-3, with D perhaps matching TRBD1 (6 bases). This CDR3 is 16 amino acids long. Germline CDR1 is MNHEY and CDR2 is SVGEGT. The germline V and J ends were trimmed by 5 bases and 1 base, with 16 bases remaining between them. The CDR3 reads CASSLGWAGGTDTQYF. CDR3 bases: TGTGCCAGCAGTCTAGGGTGGGCAGGGGGCACAGATACGCAGTATTTT.

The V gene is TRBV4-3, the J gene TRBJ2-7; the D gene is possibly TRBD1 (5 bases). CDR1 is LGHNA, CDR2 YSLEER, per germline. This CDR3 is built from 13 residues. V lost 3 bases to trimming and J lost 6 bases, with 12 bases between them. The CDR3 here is CASSQFGASEQYF. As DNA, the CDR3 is TGCGCCAGCAGCCAGTTTGGGGCGAGCGAGCAGTACTTC.

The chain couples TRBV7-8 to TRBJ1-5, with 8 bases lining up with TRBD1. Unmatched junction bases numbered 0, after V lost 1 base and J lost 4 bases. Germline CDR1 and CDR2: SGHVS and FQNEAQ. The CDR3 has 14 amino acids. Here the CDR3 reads CASSLGQGNQPQHF. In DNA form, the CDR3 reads TGTGCCAGCAGCTTAGGACAGGGGAATCAGCCCCAGCATTTT.

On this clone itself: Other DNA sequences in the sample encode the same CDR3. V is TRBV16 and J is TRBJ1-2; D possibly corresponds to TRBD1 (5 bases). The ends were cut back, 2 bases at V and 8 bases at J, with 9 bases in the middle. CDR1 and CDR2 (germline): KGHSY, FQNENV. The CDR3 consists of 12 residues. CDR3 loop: CASSQSGQGYTF. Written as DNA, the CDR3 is TGTGCCAGCAGCCAAAGTGGACAAGGCTACACCTTC.

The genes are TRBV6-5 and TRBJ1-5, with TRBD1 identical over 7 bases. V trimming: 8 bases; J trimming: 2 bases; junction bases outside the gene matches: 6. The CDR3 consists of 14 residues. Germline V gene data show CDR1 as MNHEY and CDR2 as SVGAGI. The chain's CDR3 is CASRKGAGNQPQHF. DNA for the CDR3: TGTGCCAGCCGCAAGGGGGCGGGCAATCAGCCCCAGCATTTT.

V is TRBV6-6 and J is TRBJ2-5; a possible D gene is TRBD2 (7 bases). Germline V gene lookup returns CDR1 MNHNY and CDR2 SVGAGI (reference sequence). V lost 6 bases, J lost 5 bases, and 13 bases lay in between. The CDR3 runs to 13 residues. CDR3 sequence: CASSRGARETQYF. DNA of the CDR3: TGTGCCAGCAGCCGGGGGGCCCGGGAGACCCAGTACTTC.

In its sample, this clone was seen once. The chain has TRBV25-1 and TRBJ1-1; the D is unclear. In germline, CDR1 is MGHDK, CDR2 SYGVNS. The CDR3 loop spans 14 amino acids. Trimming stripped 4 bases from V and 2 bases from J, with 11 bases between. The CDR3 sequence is CASSGTGRNTEAFF. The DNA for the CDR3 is TGTGCCAGCAGTGGTACCGGGAGAAACACTGAAGCTTTCTTT.